These 6 T cell receptor beta chains were all obtained from the same sample, sequenced in a study of shared clonotypes between healthy human individuals. Data came from immunoSEQ multiplex PCR; TCRdb stores just in-frame clones and leaves some out. The sample records millions of clones, roughly nine tenths being singletons. The source material was naive CD4+ T cells sorted from blood. The sample's subset: CD45RA+ positively selected. The receptors derive from a man younger than 35 in good health.

With respect to this clone: Other nucleotide sequences from this sample produce the same CDR3. The chain employs TRBV29-1 and TRBJ1-5; D gene ambiguous. Trimming cost V 5 bases and J 0 bases, with 5 bases left between them. The CDR3 contains 12 residues. Germline lookup yields CDR1 SQVTM and CDR2 ANQGSEA. The CDR3 DNA reads as TGCAGCGTTAGAGATAGCAATCAGCCCCAGCATTTT. It is translated as CSVRDSNQPQHF.

The chain has TRBV6-5 and TRBJ1-1, with 8 bases fitting TRBD1. The CDR3 extends over 12 amino acids. Losses at the gene ends were 4 bases for V and 11 bases for J; bases not matched to a gene: 6. CDR1 and CDR2 from the germline V gene are MNHEY and SVGAGI. CDR3 nucleotide sequence: TGTGCCAGCAGTTTCCCGACAGGGGAGGCTTTCTTT. It specifies CASSFPTGEAFF.

This chain uses TRBV5-1 with TRBJ1-1; unclear D gene. The CDR3 consists of 15 residues. CDR1 and CDR2 from the germline V gene are SGHRS and YFSETQ. Trimming pared 4 bases from V and 1 base from J, leaving 14 bases between. CDR3 region: CASSADPAANTEAFF. Here the CDR3 DNA reads TGCGCCAGCAGCGCAGACCCCGCAGCGAACACTGAAGCTTTCTTT.

The chain uses TRBV11-3 and TRBJ2-2; maybe TRBD2 (6 bases). Germline values: CDR1 SGHNT, CDR2 YENEEA. The CDR3 spans 16 residues. The V end was cut by 1 base, the J end by 5 bases, with 14 bases between. CDR3 residues: CASSLAPRAGTGELFF. The CDR3 nucleotides are TGTGCCAGCAGCTTAGCCCCCAGGGCGGGGACCGGGGAGCTGTTTTTT.

V gene TRBV5-1 combines with J gene TRBJ1-1; D remains ambiguous. The CDR3 has 15 amino acids. V was shortened by 2 bases and J by 5 bases, with 16 bases between the two germline ends. The germline V gene encodes CDR1 SGHRS and CDR2 YFSETQ. The CDR3 spells CASSFQLGGMTEAFF. The CDR3 DNA is TGCGCCAGCAGCTTTCAACTAGGTGGTATGACTGAAGCTTTCTTT.

V is TRBV5-5 and J is TRBJ2-7; 8 bases align to TRBD2. The CDR3 is 15 amino acids. Germline CDR1 and CDR2: SGHKS and YYEKEE (reference sequence). Losses at the gene ends were 2 bases for V and 0 bases for J; bases not matched to a gene: 4. The CDR3 DNA follows: TGTGCCAGCAGCTTTCAGAGCGGGAGCTCCTACGAGCAGTACTTC. Protein: CASSFQSGSSYEQYF.